Shown below are 30 T cell receptor beta chains from a single sample sequenced in a study of shared clonotypes between healthy human individuals. Naive CD8 isolation took CD45RO-negative cells positively selected for CCR7 and excluded terminally differentiated effector memory CD45RA+ cells. Libraries were prepared by immunoSEQ multiplex PCR; TCRdb keeps only in-frame clonotypes and omits some of them. The sample records roughly 2.1 million clones, about 92% being singletons. The sequenced material came from naive CD8+ T cells from PBMCs. The receptors stem from a man aged 18 to 29 in good health. Some clones in this sample may be carry-over from other donors' samples.

In its sample, this clone was seen once. The rearrangement joins TRBV9 to TRBJ1-6, with 7 bases aligning to TRBD1. The CDR3 loop spans 15 amino acids. The ends lost 4 bases at V and 7 bases at J; junction bases unmatched: 8. The V gene's germline CDR1 is SGDLS and CDR2 YYNGEE. The CDR3 DNA follows: TGTGCCAGCAGCCCAGGAGGGGGCTCAAATTCACCCCTCCACTTT. Translated, it gives CASSPGGGSNSPLHF.

The gene calls are TRBV19 and TRBJ1-6; D is perhaps TRBD1 (5 bases). The CDR3 length is 12 residues. The germline V gene has CDR1 LNHDA and CDR2 SQIVND (reference sequence). The V gene lost 9 bases and the J gene lost 10 bases, with 13 bases spanning the gap. CDR3 in DNA: TGTGCCAGCCTGGGACTGGGGTCACCCCTCCACTTT. It translates to CASLGLGSPLHF.

V and J are TRBV2 and TRBJ2-2; no reliable D call. The CDR3 has 14 amino acids. V was pared by 6 bases and J by 1 base, with 9 bases between. Germline CDR1 and CDR2: SNHLY and FYNNEI. The CDR3 sequence: CASSPDQNTGELFF. As DNA, the CDR3 is TGTGCCAGCAGCCCCGACCAGAACACCGGGGAGCTGTTTTTT.

The genes are TRBV28 and TRBJ2-5; TRBD1 is a possible D gene (7 bases). With 7 bases removed from V and 4 bases from J, the gap between germline ends came to 16 bases. The germline V gene has CDR1 MDHEN and CDR2 SYDVKM. The CDR3 spans 14 residues. The CDR3 spells CASTLGGTVETQYF. CDR3 nucleotide sequence: TGTGCCAGCACCCTTGGGGGGACAGTAGAGACCCAGTACTTC. Using reference TRBV28 and TRBJ2-5 for the parts outside the CDR3, the full variable domain is DVKVTQSSRYLVKRTGEKVFLECVQDMDHENMFWYRQDPGLGLRLIYFSYDVKMKEKGDIPEGYSVSREKKERFSLILESASTNQTSMYLCASTLGGTVETQYFGPGTRLLVL.

J is TRBJ1-2 and V is TRBV29-1; possibly TRBD1 for D (5 bases). This CDR3 region has 13 residues. The V and J ends lost 5 bases and 0 bases respectively, with 10 bases between them. Germline CDR1 SQVTM, CDR2 ANQGSEA. CDR3: CSVRQGTNYGYTF. The CDR3, as DNA: TGCAGCGTTCGCCAGGGTACTAACTATGGCTACACCTTC.

The chain employs TRBV28 and TRBJ2-7, with 9 bases lining up with TRBD2. J was trimmed by 1 base and V by 6 bases; bases with no gene match: 19. The CDR3 consists of 19 residues. CDR1 is MDHEN and CDR2 is SYDVKM in the germline V gene. CDR3 loop: CASSLWGKREAPFSYEQYF. Here the CDR3 DNA reads TGTGCCAGCAGCCTCTGGGGGAAGCGGGAGGCCCCCTTTTCCTACGAGCAGTACTTC.

Concerning this clone: The sample carries other DNA sequences with the same CDR3. The chain combines TRBV5-6 with TRBJ2-7; D call uncertain. CDR1 and CDR2 from the germline V gene are SGHDT and YYEEEE. The length of the CDR3 is 15 residues. V lost 0 bases and J 2 bases, leaving 12 bases between the germline ends. The DNA for the CDR3 is TGTGCCAGCAGCTTGGTGGGCGGCTTGACCTACGAGCAGTACTTC. Encoded protein: CASSLVGGLTYEQYF.

This sequence joins TRBV19 and TRBJ1-2; TRBD1 is a possible D gene (5 bases). CDR3 length: 16 amino acids. Germline V gene sequence: CDR1 LNHDA, CDR2 SQIVND (reference sequence). Between the trimmed V and J ends, which lost 3 bases and 3 bases, there was a span of 17 bases. CDR3 sequence reads: CASSITRDLPDYGYTF. Here the CDR3 DNA reads TGTGCCAGTAGTATTACCCGGGACCTTCCGGACTATGGCTACACCTTC.

The count of this clone is one. V is TRBV7-9 and J is TRBJ2-7; possible D gene TRBD1, 6 bases. Germline CDR1 and CDR2: SEHNR and FQNEAQ (reference sequence). V was clipped by 5 bases and J by 1 base, with 15 bases between them. This CDR3 region has 15 residues. The CDR3 DNA sequence: TGTGCCAGCAGCCTACGGGACACAGGATCCTACGAGCAGTACTTC. It is translated as CASSLRDTGSYEQYF.

In nucleotides, the CDR3 is TGTGCCACCAGCGACACAGGGGGCGTCACTGAAGCTTTCTTT. Its protein product is CATSDTGGVTEAFF. V gene TRBV15 combines with J gene TRBJ1-1; 9 bases align to TRBD1. The germline CDR1 and CDR2 sequences are LNHNV and YYDKDF (reference sequence). Unmatched junction bases numbered 5, after V lost 5 bases and J lost 4 bases. The CDR3 extends over 14 amino acids.

This clone was detected a few times. Different DNA sequences within this sample yield the same CDR3. The chain couples TRBV27 to TRBJ2-7; perhaps TRBD2 as D (5 bases). With 4 bases removed from V and 0 bases from J, the gap between germline ends came to 7 bases. Per germline, CDR1 MNHEY and CDR2 SMNVEV (reference sequence). The CDR3 has 13 residues. The CDR3 DNA reads as TGTGCCAGCAGTTACGGGGTCTCCTACGAGCAGTACTTC. This sequence encodes CASSYGVSYEQYF.

In its sample, this clone was seen a few times. The chain uses TRBV27 and TRBJ1-2; D might be TRBD1 (6 bases). With 0 bases removed from V and 7 bases from J, the gap between germline ends came to 12 bases. The germline V gene has CDR1 MNHEY and CDR2 SMNVEV (reference sequence). The CDR3 runs to 14 residues. Here the CDR3 reads CASSLSGAPAGYTF. Here the CDR3 DNA reads TGTGCCAGCAGTTTATCGGGGGCGCCGGCTGGCTACACCTTC.

Points on this clone: The sample contains more than one DNA sequence encoding this CDR3. In DNA, the CDR3 is TGTGCCAGCAGTTTATACGGGGGGAGCTCCTACGAGCAGTACTTC. Its protein product is CASSLYGGSSYEQYF. V and J are TRBV27 and TRBJ2-7, with TRBD2 matching over 7 bases. The CDR3 is 15 residues long. The junction had 3 bases not matched to a gene; V was cut back by 1 base and J by 0 bases. Germline values: CDR1 MNHEY, CDR2 SMNVEV (reference sequence).

The chain has TRBV14 and TRBJ2-7, with 12 positions matching TRBD1. Looked up from germline, CDR1 is SGHDN and CDR2 is FVKESK. The CDR3 covers 16 residues. The V gene end was trimmed by 2 bases and the J gene end by 5 bases; junction bases not matched to a gene: 7. The CDR3 loop reads CASSQWSGTGGDEQYF. CDR3 DNA sequence: TGTGCCAGCAGCCAATGGTCCGGGACAGGGGGCGACGAGCAGTACTTC.

J is TRBJ2-2 and V is TRBV25-1; D not certain. Germline CDR1 and CDR2: MGHDK and SYGVNS. The CDR3 is 16 residues long. Trimming took off 3 bases at V and 7 bases at J, with 18 bases between the two ends. The CDR3 reads CASSDSEVVVDGELFF. DNA for the CDR3: TGTGCCAGCAGTGACAGCGAGGTAGTCGTTGACGGGGAGCTGTTTTTT.

The chain joins TRBV7-2 to TRBJ2-7; no reliable D call. CDR3 size: 12 residues. Trimming left V 5 bases short and J 6 bases short, with 11 bases between. Germline CDR1 reads SGHTA; CDR2 reads FQGNSA. The CDR3 loop is CASSPRLGEQYF. In nucleotides, the CDR3 is TGTGCCAGCAGCCCTCGATTGGGCGAGCAGTACTTC.

The CDR3 DNA reads TGTGCCACCAGCAGAGATGATGGGGGCTACACCTTC. This sequence encodes CATSRDDGGYTF. This chain connects TRBV15 to TRBJ1-2; no reliable D call. Trimming took 0 bases from V and 8 from J, leaving 7 bases between them. The CDR3 is made up of 12 amino acids. Germline loops: CDR1 LNHNV, CDR2 YYDKDF (reference sequence). Drawing the rest from reference TRBV15 and TRBJ1-2, the complete variable domain is DAMVIQNPRYQVTQFGKPVTLSCSQTLNHNVMYWYQQKSSQAPKLLFHYYDKDFNNEADTPDNFQSRRPNTSFCFLDIRSPGLGDTAMYLCATSRDDGGYTFGSGTRLTVV.

The V gene is TRBV7-8, the J gene TRBJ2-1; 15 bases line up with TRBD2. The V gene's germline CDR1 is SGHVS and CDR2 FQNEAQ. CDR3 length equals 17 residues. After removal of 5 bases from V and 0 bases from J, the junction contained 2 bases not matched to a gene. CDR3 nucleotides: TGTGCCAGCAGCATGGGACTAGCGGGAGGCTCCTACAATGAGCAGTTCTTC. It encodes CASSMGLAGGSYNEQFF.

The chain uses TRBV13 and TRBJ2-7; the D gene is possibly TRBD2 (5 bases). Trimming cost V 0 bases and J 3 bases, with 12 bases left between them. From germline, CDR1 is PRHDT and CDR2 FYEKMQ (reference sequence). The CDR3 contains 15 residues. The CDR3 sequence is CASSLGVEAGYEQYF. CDR3 in DNA: TGTGCCAGCAGCTTAGGAGTGGAGGCCGGCTACGAGCAGTACTTC.

J is TRBJ1-4 and V is TRBV19; no clear D gene. V was shortened by 10 bases and J by 10 bases, with 19 bases between the two germline ends. The CDR3 spans 13 residues. Per germline, CDR1 LNHDA and CDR2 SQIVND (reference sequence). CDR3 residues: CATTGPPLGKLFF. The CDR3 nucleotides are TGTGCCACCACCGGGCCCCCCTTGGGAAAACTGTTTTTT.

The chain uses TRBV2 and TRBJ2-7, with TRBD2 as a possible D gene (5 bases). Germline V gives CDR1 SNHLY, CDR2 FYNNEI. The CDR3 consists of 16 residues. V lost 3 bases to trimming and J lost 9 bases, with 24 bases between them. CDR3 protein: CASSEEVLTEETGQYF. Here the CDR3 DNA reads TGTGCCAGCAGTGAGGAGGTGTTGACGGAGGAGACGGGGCAGTACTTC. Full variable domain (rest looked up from reference TRBV2 and TRBJ2-7): EPEVTQTPSHQVTQMGQEVILRCVPISNHLYFYWYRQILGQKVEFLVSFYNNEISEKSEIFDDQFSVERPDGSNFTLKIRSTKLEDSAMYFCASSEEVLTEETGQYFGPGTRLTVT.

This rearrangement joins TRBV14 to TRBJ1-1, with 7 bases lining up with TRBD1. The V segment lost 3 bases and the J segment 6 bases; nucleotides outside the gene matches: 7. The CDR3 covers 14 residues. Per germline, CDR1 SGHDN and CDR2 FVKESK. CDR3 protein: CASSHRGLLAEAFF. DNA of the CDR3: TGTGCCAGCAGCCATAGGGGGCTACTTGCTGAAGCTTTCTTT. The variable domain in full, completed from reference TRBV14 and TRBJ1-1, reads EAGVTQFPSHSVIEKGQTVTLRCDPISGHDNLYWYRRVMGKEIKFLLHFVKESKQDESGMPNNRFLAERTGGTYSTLKVQPAELEDSGVYFCASSHRGLLAEAFFGQGTRLTVV.

V is TRBV30 and J is TRBJ2-2, with no clear D. The germline V gene encodes CDR1 GTSNPN and CDR2 SVGIG (reference sequence). CDR3 length equals 12 residues. V lost 8 bases and J 7 bases, leaving 14 bases between the germline ends. The CDR3 DNA follows: TGTGCCGGGCCAGAAGGGCACGGGGAGCTGTTTTTT. Protein: CAGPEGHGELFF. The full variable domain, its missing parts supplied by reference TRBV30 and TRBJ2-2, is SQTIHQWPATLVQPVGSPLSLECTVEGTSNPNLYWYRQAAGRGLQLLFYSVGIGQISSEVPQNLSASRPQDRQFILSSKKLLLSDSGFYLCAGPEGHGELFFGEGSRLTVL.

This clone has a single count. The chain carries TRBV7-9 and TRBJ2-1; weak D call: TRBD1 (5 bases). Per germline, CDR1 SEHNR and CDR2 FQNEAQ (reference sequence). The CDR3 runs to 14 residues. V lost 2 bases, J lost 4 bases, and 9 bases lay in between. This CDR3 is CASSLLQGYNEQFF. The CDR3, as DNA: TGTGCCAGCAGCTTATTGCAGGGATACAATGAGCAGTTCTTC. Using reference TRBV7-9 and TRBJ2-1 for the parts outside the CDR3, the full variable domain is DTGVSQNPRHKITKRGQNVTFRCDPISEHNRLYWYRQTLGQGPEFLTYFQNEAQLEKSRLLSDRFSAERPKGSFSTLEIQRTEQGDSAMYLCASSLLQGYNEQFFGPGTRLTVL.

CDR3 sequence: CASRLGTAWEKLFF. For the CDR3, the DNA is TGTGCCAGCAGGCTAGGGACCGCGTGGGAAAAACTGTTTTTT. J is TRBJ1-4 and V is TRBV28; tentatively, D is TRBD1 (5 bases). The CDR3 is 14 amino acids. Germline CDR1 is MDHEN and CDR2 is SYDVKM. The ends were cut back, 6 bases at V and 8 bases at J, with 16 bases in the middle. Together with reference TRBV28 and TRBJ1-4, the CDR3 gives the full variable domain: DVKVTQSSRYLVKRTGEKVFLECVQDMDHENMFWYRQDPGLGLRLIYFSYDVKMKEKGDIPEGYSVSREKKERFSLILESASTNQTSMYLCASRLGTAWEKLFFGSGTQLSVL.

The chain employs TRBV25-1 and TRBJ2-5, with TRBD2 matching 9 bases. The CDR3 is 12 residues long. Germline lookup yields CDR1 MGHDK and CDR2 SYGVNS. V was clipped by 8 bases and J by 6 bases; unmatched bases: 4. The CDR3 nucleotides are TGTGCCAGCCAGCGGGGGGTACAGACCCAGTACTTC. This sequence encodes CASQRGVQTQYF.

V is TRBV9 and J is TRBJ2-1; 7 positions match TRBD2. Germline values: CDR1 SGDLS, CDR2 YYNGEE. The CDR3 extends over 14 amino acids. The V gene end was trimmed by 2 bases and the J gene end by 4 bases; junction bases not matched to a gene: 3. The CDR3 DNA sequence: TGTGCCAGCAGCGTCACTAGCGCTTACAATGAGCAGTTCTTC. Translation: CASSVTSAYNEQFF.

This chain connects TRBV27 to TRBJ2-1; maybe TRBD2 (5 bases). Trimming stripped 4 bases from V and 6 bases from J, with 13 bases between. CDR1 MNHEY and CDR2 SMNVEV come from the germline V gene (reference sequence). This CDR3 is 14 amino acids long. In DNA, the CDR3 is TGTGCCAGCAGTTCCATGGACTGGATCAATGAGCAGTTCTTC. Amino acid sequence: CASSSMDWINEQFF.

The V and J genes are TRBV18 and TRBJ2-1; a weak D match, TRBD1 (6 bases). CDR3 size: 15 residues. Per germline, CDR1 KGHSH and CDR2 LQKENI. V lost 4 bases, J lost 2 bases, and 12 bases lay in between. CDR3 region: CASSLLDSTYNEQFF. The CDR3 region has the DNA TGTGCCAGCTCACTACTGGACAGTACCTACAATGAGCAGTTCTTC. The variable domain in full, with the rest retrieved from reference TRBV18 and TRBJ2-1, is NAGVMQNPRHLVRRRGQEARLRCSPMKGHSHVYWYRQLPEEGLKFMVYLQKENIIDESGMPKERFSAEFPKEGPSILRIQQVVRGDSAAYFCASSLLDSTYNEQFFGPGTRLTVL.

V gene TRBV28 combines with J gene TRBJ2-1; 7 positions agree with TRBD1. V lost 6 bases to trimming and J lost 2 bases; unmatched junction nucleotides: 7. The V gene's germline CDR1 is MDHEN and CDR2 SYDVKM. The CDR3 has 15 residues. Here the CDR3 reads CASSSGDRAYNEQFF. The CDR3 DNA follows: TGTGCCAGCAGCTCTGGGGACAGAGCCTACAATGAGCAGTTCTTC.